One and the same sample provided the 24 T cell receptor beta chains below, sequenced in a study of blood T cells in healthy people across ages. For the second PCR, which ran for about 7 to 11 cycles, a sample-barcoded 5' primer and a J-beta primer mix were used. TCRdb independently ran MiXCR on the 5' RACE reads; one entry per CDR3 protein. The sample yields 550,000 to 750,000 distinct CDR3 sequences, around a fifth seen once. Sequencing input: blood. The source of these receptors is a man between 65 and 85 years old in good health.

This clonotype was recorded once. The chain is built from TRBV3-1 and TRBJ2-1; 8 nucleotides line up with TRBD2. Germline CDR1 LGHDT, CDR2 YNNKEL (reference sequence). After removal of 5 bases from V and 5 bases from J, the junction contained 8 bases not matched to a gene. The CDR3 is 15 residues long. This CDR3 is CASSAPSGQNNEQFF. Here the CDR3 DNA reads TGTGCCAGCAGCGCGCCTAGCGGGCAGAACAATGAGCAGTTCTTC.

The CDR3 spells CASSLGAADYNEQFF. In DNA form, the CDR3 reads TGTGCCAGCAGCTTAGGGGCGGCCGACTACAATGAGCAGTTCTTC. The chain recombines TRBV7-2 with TRBJ2-1; D not certain. V lost 1 base to trimming and J lost 3 bases, with 10 bases between them. The germline V gene has CDR1 SGHTA and CDR2 FQGNSA. The CDR3 extends over 15 amino acids.

This clonotype appeared a few times. This chain joins TRBV30 and TRBJ2-1; 12 bases agree with TRBD2. CDR1 and CDR2 from the germline V gene are GTSNPN and SVGIG (reference sequence). The CDR3 is 14 amino acids. J gave up 6 bases and V 8 bases, and 8 bases lay outside the gene matches. CDR3 amino acids: CAEKLAGGGNEQFF. The DNA of the CDR3 is TGTGCCGAAAAACTAGCGGGAGGAGGCAATGAGCAGTTCTTC.

The V gene is TRBV7-9, the J gene TRBJ2-1; maybe TRBD2 (5 bases). Per germline, CDR1 SEHNR and CDR2 FQNEAQ (reference sequence). The germline V and J ends were trimmed by 0 bases and 5 bases, with 11 bases remaining between them. The length of the CDR3 is 15 residues. CDR3 amino acids: CASSLATPGDNEQFF. For the CDR3, the DNA is TGTGCCAGCAGCTTAGCTACCCCCGGGGACAATGAGCAGTTCTTC.

This CDR3 is CASSQVPGAGGYTF. The CDR3 DNA reads as TGTGCCAGCAGCCAAGTGCCGGGGGCAGGCGGCTACACCTTC. The chain uses TRBV14 and TRBJ1-2; TRBD1 is a possible D gene (6 bases). The length of the CDR3 is 14 residues. Germline lookup yields CDR1 SGHDN and CDR2 FVKESK. V gave up 1 base and J gave up 8 bases, with 14 bases separating them.

This clonotype showed up just a few times. The chain is built from TRBV29-1 and TRBJ2-1; D is unresolved. The CDR3 runs 13 residues. Germline loops: CDR1 SQVTM, CDR2 ANQGSEA. Trimming took 4 bases from V and 4 from J, leaving 11 bases between them. CDR3: CSVGGSPYNEQFF. The CDR3 nucleotides read TGCAGCGTTGGGGGTTCCCCTTACAATGAGCAGTTCTTC.

This chain connects TRBV7-2 to TRBJ2-7; TRBD1 might be the D (7 bases). Trimming left V 5 bases short and J 3 bases short, with 14 bases between. The germline V gene has CDR1 SGHTA and CDR2 FQGNSA. The CDR3 runs to 14 residues. As DNA, the CDR3 is TGTGCCAGCAGCCAGGGGGGACTCCACTACGAGCAGTACTTC. Translation gives CASSQGGLHYEQYF.

The rearrangement links TRBV29-1 to TRBJ2-5, with D unresolved. The closer fit of TRBJ2-1 to the DNA end suggests the J call may be wrong. The CDR3 totals 12 residues. Germline V CDR1 and CDR2: SQVTM, ANQGSEA. The CDR3 DNA sequence: TGCAGCGTTGATATTACGTTAAATGAGCAGTTCTTC. Translated, it gives CSVDITLNEQFF.

This CDR3 reads CSVRSDDTQYF. In nucleotides, the CDR3 is TGCAGCGTCCGGAGCGATGATACGCAGTATTTT. J is TRBJ2-3 and V is TRBV29-1; no clear D gene. Per the germline V gene, CDR1 is SQVTM and CDR2 is ANQGSEA. This CDR3 is built from 11 residues. The ends were cut back, 6 bases at V and 6 bases at J, with 10 bases in the middle.

The table lists this clonotype with a count of one. A much larger clone lies one base from this, so it may be a read error. The chain uses TRBV6-1 and TRBJ2-7, with D tentatively TRBD1 (6 bases). This CDR3 contains 13 residues. Germline V gene data show CDR1 as MNHNS and CDR2 as SASEGT. V gave up 6 bases and J gave up 2 bases, with 11 bases separating them. This CDR3 reads CASSYREPYEQYV. CDR3 DNA sequence: TGTGCCAGCAGCTACAGGGAACCCTACGAGCAGTACGTC.

V gene TRBV7-9 combines with J gene TRBJ2-5, with D possibly being TRBD2 (6 bases). The CDR3 sequence is 14 residues long. The V and J ends lost 4 bases and 5 bases respectively, with 14 bases between them. Germline assignment: CDR1 SEHNR and CDR2 FQNEAQ (reference sequence). CDR3 residues: CASSSNGGRETQYF. Written as DNA, the CDR3 is TGTGCCAGCAGCTCCAACGGGGGTCGGGAGACCCAGTACTTC.

This clonotype was observed at least ten times. The chain links TRBV7-9 to TRBJ2-1, with TRBD2 matching over 14 bases. The CDR3 length is 14 residues. V gave up 8 bases and J gave up 8 bases; unmatched junction bases: 5. Germline V gene sequence: CDR1 SEHNR, CDR2 FQNEAQ (reference sequence). CDR3 in DNA: TGTGCCAGCTGCCTGACTAGCGGGAGGGATGAGCAGTTCTTC. This encodes CASCLTSGRDEQFF.

A remark on this clonotype: At one boundary the junction diverges from the germline segment, which might be a read error. The V and J genes are TRBV6-2 or TRBV6-3 and TRBJ2-5; no firm D call. The CDR3 extends over 12 amino acids. Germline CDR1 MNHEY, CDR2 SVGEGT. The CDR3 sequence is CASTRRQETQCF. In DNA, the CDR3 is TGTGCCAGCACAAGGCGCCAAGAGACCCAGTGCTTC.

This clonotype has only a few counts. One end of the junction is discordant with germline, which a read error may explain. V gene TRBV4-3 combines with J gene TRBJ2-5; D is undetermined. The last part of the DNA fits TRBJ2-1 better; the J call may be wrong. The CDR3 loop spans 16 amino acids. Germline V gene lookup returns CDR1 LGHNA and CDR2 YSLEER. The CDR3 reads CASSQELLSSYSEQFF. CDR3 bases: TGCGCCAGCAGCCAAGAACTTCTAAGCTCCTACAGTGAGCAGTTCTTC.

This clonotype was seen repeatedly, ten times or more. V and J are TRBV21-1 and TRBJ2-5; no check of the table's D call, TRBD2, against the DNA was made. TRBV21-1 is a listed pseudogene. This CDR3 spans 16 amino acids. The CDR3 loop reads CASSKVGLAGSETQYF. CDR3 nucleotide sequence: TGTGCCAGCAGCAAAGTGGGACTAGCGGGATCTGAGACCCAGTACTTC.

This clonotype was counted only a few times. The chain has TRBV5-6 and TRBJ2-4; no firm D call. Per the germline V gene, CDR1 is SGHDT and CDR2 is YYEEEE. V was pared by 4 bases and J by 4 bases, with 18 bases between. The length of the CDR3 is 16 residues. The DNA for the CDR3 is TGTGCCAGCAGCGTTTTAGATATCGGCGAAAAAAACATTCAGTACTTC. Residues: CASSVLDIGEKNIQYF.

The rearrangement links TRBV19 to TRBJ1-1, with D maybe TRBD1 (5 bases). Germline V lookup: CDR1 LNHDA, CDR2 SQIVND (reference sequence). V was shortened by 6 bases and J by 2 bases, with 10 bases between the two germline ends. This CDR3 comprises 13 residues. The CDR3 DNA is TGTGCCAGTAGGCCTGGGGGAAACACTGAAGCTTTCTTT. As protein: CASRPGGNTEAFF.

J is TRBJ2-3 and V is TRBV29-1; 8 bases are shared with TRBD2. CDR1 is SQVTM, CDR2 ANQGSEA, per germline. Unmatched junction bases numbered 10, after V lost 0 bases and J lost 8 bases. This CDR3 is built from 15 residues. The CDR3 sequence: CSVEEGLARGATQYF. The DNA for the CDR3 is TGCAGCGTTGAAGAGGGGCTAGCGCGGGGGGCTACGCAGTATTTT.

The chain links TRBV4-1 to TRBJ2-7; 11 bases fit TRBD2. Unmatched junction bases numbered 12, after V lost 3 bases and J lost 2 bases. CDR1 and CDR2 from the germline V gene are MGHRA and YSYEKL. The CDR3 extends over 18 amino acids. The CDR3 coding sequence is TGCGCCAGCAGCCATGGGCCCCCACTAGCGGGGGCAACCTACGAGCAGTACTTC. Translation gives CASSHGPPLAGATYEQYF.

The CDR3: CASSLDVGLSGNEQFF. The CDR3 DNA follows: TGTGCCAGCAGCTTGGATGTGGGGTTGTCAGGCAATGAGCAGTTCTTC. V is TRBV5-5 and J is TRBJ2-1; the D is unclear. The CDR3 spans 16 residues. Trimming cost V 0 bases and J 6 bases, with 16 bases left between them. Germline lookup yields CDR1 SGHKS and CDR2 YYEKEE (reference sequence).

V and J are TRBV10-3 and TRBJ2-5, with 9 bases identical to TRBD2. The CDR3 runs to 13 residues. V lost 3 bases to trimming and J lost 5 bases; unmatched junction nucleotides: 1. Looked up from germline, CDR1 is ENHRY and CDR2 is SYGVKD. The DNA for the CDR3 is TGTGCCATCAGTGATACTAGCGGGGAGACCCAGTACTTC. It translates to CAISDTSGETQYF.

The rearrangement uses TRBV5-5 and TRBJ1-1, with a tentative D call TRBD1 (6 bases). Between the trimmed V and J ends, which lost 4 bases and 0 bases, there was a span of 19 bases. The V gene's germline CDR1 is SGHKS and CDR2 YYEKEE (reference sequence). CDR3 size: 17 residues. The CDR3 sequence is CASSQGQDRRVNTEAFF. In DNA form, the CDR3 reads TGTGCCAGCAGCCAGGGACAAGACAGGCGGGTGAACACTGAAGCTTTCTTT. Based on the CDR3 plus reference TRBV5-5 and TRBJ1-1, the full variable domain is DAGVTQSPTHLIKTRGQQVTLRCSPISGHKSVSWYQQVLGQGPQFIFQYYEKEERGRGNFPDRFSARQFPNYSSELNVNALLLGDSALYLCASSQGQDRRVNTEAFFGQGTRLTVV.

A few counts support this clonotype. The V call is TRBV5-1, the J call TRBJ2-1; 7 nucleotides agree with TRBD2. CDR1 is SGHRS and CDR2 is YFSETQ in the germline V gene. The CDR3 covers 16 residues. V gave up 4 bases and J gave up 0 bases; unmatched junction bases: 7. The CDR3 DNA follows: TGCGCCAGCAGCCTGACTAGCAGGAGCTCCTACAATGAGCAGTTCTTC. Amino acid sequence: CASSLTSRSSYNEQFF.

The chain couples TRBV6-6 to TRBJ1-4; D is unresolved. V lost 4 bases, J lost 5 bases, and 8 bases lay in between. The CDR3 has 13 residues. CDR1 is MNHNY and CDR2 is SVGAGI in the germline V gene (reference sequence). The CDR3 protein is CASSFGPNEKLFF. CDR3 in DNA: TGTGCCAGCAGTTTCGGGCCGAATGAAAAACTGTTTTTT.